These 7 T cell receptor beta chains share one sample of origin, sequenced in a study of regulatory T cells in long-lasting Graves disease. The sample's time point: newly diagnosed GD, antithyroid drugs for less than 3 months. Preparation of the TCR library used RNA extracted from PBMCs. Relying on iRepertoire HTBI primers and Arm-PCR of CDR3 regions, the team built TCR beta libraries. TCRdb recomputed calls from the multiplex PCR reads with MiXCR, one row per CDR3 protein. The table lists 380,000 or so distinct CDR3 sequences, roughly 15% of them singletons. A further study also used this sample, focusing on T cells in Graves' hyperthyroidism and ophthalmopathy.

The sequences come from peripheral blood mononuclear cells (PBMCs), collected at new diagnosis, from a patient treated with antithyroid drugs. These receptors were obtained from a woman under 30 with Graves disease.

The table lists this clonotype with many counts. This rearrangement joins TRBV7-2 to TRBJ2-4, with D possibly TRBD2 on 6 matching bases. The CDR3 runs to 14 residues. V shed 5 bases and J shed 7 bases, with 15 bases lying between them. Germline V CDR1 and CDR2: SGHTA, FQGNSA. CDR3 region: CASSPWGVGNIQYF. The CDR3 coding sequence is TGTGCCAGCAGCCCATGGGGGGTAGGGAACATTCAGTACTTC.

This clonotype was recorded at least ten times. The genes are TRBV20-1 and TRBJ2-5, with 9 nucleotides matching TRBD2. The J segment lost 2 bases and the V segment lost 5 bases, leaving 15 bases of the junction unmatched. The V gene's germline CDR1 is DFQATT and CDR2 SNEGSKA (reference sequence). This CDR3 region has 17 residues. This CDR3 is CSARRLAGNINQETQYF. CDR3 DNA: TGCAGTGCTCGACGCCTAGCGGGAAACATTAATCAAGAGACCCAGTACTTC.

This clonotype occurred many times. The rearrangement links TRBV6-2 or TRBV6-3 to TRBJ2-7; D is uncertain. Germline CDR1 is MNHEY and CDR2 is SVGEGT. The CDR3 is 16 amino acids. Deletions cut 0 bases from V and 2 bases from J, with 14 bases between. CDR3 DNA: TGTGCCAGCAGTTACTCGCCGGAGCTCGGAACCTACGAGCAGTACTTC. As protein: CASSYSPELGTYEQYF.

This clonotype was observed at least ten times. V is TRBV3-1 and J is TRBJ2-3; D is undetermined. Trimming left V 1 base short and J 6 bases short, with 5 bases between. The CDR3 extends over 12 amino acids. Germline V CDR1 and CDR2: LGHDT, YNNKEL (reference sequence). The CDR3 bases are TGTGCCAGCAGCCAAGTTCAGGATACGCAGTATTTT. Protein sequence: CASSQVQDTQYF.

At least ten counts were recorded for this clonotype. The chain combines TRBV3-1 with TRBJ2-5, with a possible D match to TRBD1 (5 bases). The V end was cut by 4 bases, the J end by 2 bases, with 11 bases between. Germline lookup yields CDR1 LGHDT and CDR2 YNNKEL (reference sequence). This CDR3 comprises 14 residues. The CDR3 bases are TGTGCCAGCAGCCCTCCGACAGAACAAGAGACCCAGTACTTC. It yields the protein CASSPPTEQETQYF.

This chain connects TRBV7-9 to TRBJ1-1; D is uncertain. From germline, CDR1 is SEHNR and CDR2 FQNEAQ (reference sequence). V was clipped by 3 bases and J by 1 base, with 12 bases between them. CDR3 length equals 15 residues. CDR3 sequence reads: CASSFAGFGNTEAFF. The CDR3, as DNA: TGTGCCAGCAGCTTCGCGGGATTTGGGAACACTGAAGCTTTCTTT.

This clonotype occurred a few times. The V and J genes are TRBV6-2 or TRBV6-3 and TRBJ2-7; 8 bases align to TRBD2. Germline V gene lookup returns CDR1 MNHEY and CDR2 SVGEGT. The CDR3 runs 14 residues. V shed 4 bases, J shed 4 bases, and the junction held 6 bases outside the gene matches. CDR3 nucleotides: TGTGCCAGCAGTTCCCAGCGGGGGAGGTACGAGCAGTACTTC. Translating it yields CASSSQRGRYEQYF.